Listed below are T cell receptor beta chains from one sample, sequenced in a study of spatial heterogeneity in lung cancer. One entry per CDR3 protein, called by TCRdb with MiXCR from the 5' RACE reads. The sample holds tens of thousands of distinct CDR3 sequences, around 7.2% seen once. Specimen: PBMCs, collected at surgery. The receptors come from a male donor with early-stage non-small cell lung cancer. CDR3s include the opening cysteine and the closing phenylalanine or tryptophan. A D gene is named only where the DNA matches it firmly. Where a row states a size, it is once, few, many or the class of an expanded clone; other rows omit it.

CDR3 DNA	CDR3 protein	D gene	J gene	clone size	V gene
TGTGCCAGCCCCCCGGACAGGGGCTATGGCTACACCTTC	CASPPDRGYGYTF	TRBD1	TRBJ1-2	-	TRBV7-6
TGTGCCAGCAGTCAACAGGAAAATCAGCCCCAGCATTTT	CASSQQENQPQHF	-	TRBJ1-5	many	TRBV7-6
TGCAGGGCTAATTATAGCAATCAGCCCCAGCATTTT	CRANYSNQPQHF	-	TRBJ1-5	many	TRBV20-1
TGTGCCAGCAGTTACCCGGACTTGATCTTC	CASSYPDLIF	-	TRBJ2-1	-	TRBV6-6
TGTGCCAGCAGTCCTAGAGGTCGGCGGGAGGTTCCCCGACCCTCCCCTGGGGCCAACGTCCTGACTTTC	CASSPRGRREVPRPSPGANVLTF	TRBD2	TRBJ2-6	many	TRBV28
TGTGCCAGCAGAAAAGGGCTAGCGCGCGAGACCCAGTACTTC	CASRKGLARETQYF	-	TRBJ2-5	many	TRBV7-9
TGTGCCAGCAGCCAGAGCCCCGGGGTGGGTTATAGCAATCAGTCCCAGCATTTT	CASSQSPGVGYSNQSQHF	-	TRBJ1-5	-	TRBV7-2
TGTGCCAGCAGCCGGGAACGACTAGGGTTCCAAGAGACCCAGTACTTC	CASSRERLGFQETQYF	-	TRBJ2-5	few	TRBV5-6
TGCAGCGCCGGGGACAGGGAATTCGAGCAGTACTTC	CSAGDREFEQYF	TRBD1	TRBJ2-7	many	TRBV29-1
TGTGCCAAGAGACCTATCGGGAGTGGGCAGTTCTTC	CAKRPIGSGQFF	-	TRBJ2-1	many	TRBV2
TGTGCCAGCTCACCCTTCGAGGCCCTGGGGTCCTACGAGCAGTACTTC	CASSPFEALGSYEQYF	-	TRBJ2-7	-	TRBV18
TGTGCCAGCAGCTTCGGTGTGGAGCTAGCGGGAAAAGAGACCCAGTACTTC	CASSFGVELAGKETQYF	TRBD2	TRBJ2-5	-	TRBV5-4
TGTGCCAGCAGCTTAACCCCGGGACTAGCGGGAGGATCCAATGAGCAGTTCTTC	CASSLTPGLAGGSNEQFF	TRBD2	TRBJ2-1	few	TRBV7-2
TGCAGCGCAAGACTTGTCTCCTACAATGAGCAGTTCTTC	CSARLVSYNEQFF	-	TRBJ2-1	medium-sized	TRBV20-1
TGCGTCAGCAGCCCCGTAGAGTCCGGGGAGCTGTTTTTT	CVSSPVESGELFF	-	TRBJ2-2	-	TRBV5-1
TGTGCCAGCAGCGTGGGACAGGGAGACACTGGAGCTTTCTTT	CASSVGQGDTGAFF	TRBD1	TRBJ1-1	-	TRBV9
TGTGCCAGCAGTTTAATCTCAGGGAATCAGTACAATCAGCCCCAGCATTTT	CASSLISGNQYNQPQHF	-	TRBJ1-5	many	TRBV12-3/TRBV12-4
TGCGCCAGCAGCTCGGCTCGGGGGGCGAACACTGAAGCTTTCTTT	CASSSARGANTEAFF	-	TRBJ1-1	-	TRBV5-1
TGTGCCAGCAATACAGGGTTAAGCTACGAGCAGTACTTC	CASNTGLSYEQYF	-	TRBJ2-7	-	TRBV2
TGCAGTGCTGGACCCACTAAACTTCCCACTGAAGCTTTCTTT	CSAGPTKLPTEAFF	-	TRBJ1-1	many	TRBV20-1
TGTGCCAGCAGTTTAGCGGGAAGGACTTATGGCTACACCTTC	CASSLAGRTYGYTF	-	TRBJ1-2	-	TRBV12-3/TRBV12-4
TGTGCCAGCAGTTCGGGGGCGGCCACCTACGAGCAGTACTTC	CASSSGAATYEQYF	-	TRBJ2-7	few	TRBV6-5
TGTGCCATCAGTGGGGGACTAAGCGGGGAGACAGGAGAGACCCAGTACTTC	CAISGGLSGETGETQYF	-	TRBJ2-5	-	TRBV10-3